This T cell receptor beta chain emerged from a study of beta chain features in type 1 diabetes. At the level of the study: Sorted cells numbering roughly 100,000,000 were examined across all samples.

This clone has only a few counts. Its antigen remains unknown. This CDR3 has 15 amino acids. Germline CDR1 KGHSY, CDR2 FQNENV. V lost 5 bases, J lost 5 bases, and 4 bases stayed unmatched. The study's findings and limits: Type 1 diabetes patients had moderately but significantly shorter TCRB CDR3s in all four CD4+ subsets. Within the patient group, naive, central memory and Treg TCRB repertoires appeared more similar to each other than within healthy donors.

CD45RO/CCR7/CD25/CD127/CD95/CD27 staining was used to isolate CD4+ naive, central memory, regulatory and stem cell-like memory cells by sorting. TCRB transcripts that were expressed got sequenced, as all of the isolated RNA had been reverse transcribed. The study sequenced naive, central memory and regulatory T cell samples to an average of about 3.5 million reads. Sequencing was performed with immunoSEQ multiplex PCR; in TCRdb, only in-frame clones are kept and a portion is missing. This sample has 640,000 or so clones, with 13% found just once. Sequenced material: naive CD4+ T cells from blood. This sequence joins TRBV16 and TRBJ1-5, with 12 bases fitting TRBD1. This clonotype was sampled from a man aged 18 to 30 with type 1 diabetes. In DNA, the CDR3 is TGTGCCAGCAGCACCGGGACAGGGGGCCATCAGCCCCAGCATTTT. The encoded protein is CASSTGTGGHQPQHF.